This T cell receptor beta chain is drawn from a study of blood T cell repertoires in COVID-19. Study in general: COVID-19 samples, acute and convalescent, were from the United States, Italy and Spain. The cDNA or gDNA used as material had been derived from T cells, B-cell-depleted T cells, or PBMCs.

In the source study's methods: Researchers report that nucleated cell counts were estimated from reference gene primer amplification. The protocol was immunoSEQ multiplex PCR, while the TCRdb copy is restricted to in-frame clones and leaves out a portion. The V and J calls and clone size come from that table; D and trimming were worked out from the DNA. The sample yields 300,000 to 400,000 clones, around nine tenths seen once. Seattle cases were enrolled at active infection and followed longitudinally. CDR3 length equals 12 residues. The V end lost 9 bases, the J end lost 8 bases, and 16 bases lay between the germline ends. Germline V gene lookup returns CDR1 SNHLY and CDR2 FYNNEI.

The specimen was peripheral blood. The sequence was collected from a woman in her 70s with COVID-19, enrolled during active disease. The chain combines TRBV2 with TRBJ1-2; tentatively, D is TRBD1 (5 bases). The CDR3 DNA reads TGTGCCAGGCTCTCCGGGACTAAGGGCTACACCTTC. This translates into CARLSGTKGYTF.